Listed below are T cell receptor beta chains from one sample, sequenced in a study of blood T cell repertoires in COVID-19. Profiling relied on immunoSEQ multiplex PCR, and the TCRdb table lists in-frame clones only, not all of them. The sample has roughly 120,000 clones, 80% to 90% seen once; the top ten hold around 1.1%. Material: peripheral blood. The receptors here all came from a human donor in a cohort sampled during active COVID-19. CDR3s include the opening cysteine and the closing phenylalanine or tryptophan. A D gene is named only where the DNA matches it firmly. Clone size appears in some rows only: once, few, many, or a class for an expanded clone.

j_call	d_call	clone_size	v_call	cdr3_aa	cdr3_nt
TRBJ2-7	TRBD1	-	TRBV19	CASSHSGTGGFYEQYF	TGTGCCAGTAGTCACTCCGGGACAGGGGGTTTCTACGAGCAGTACTTC
TRBJ2-1	-	-	TRBV12-3/TRBV12-4	CAIQAGANEQFF	TGTGCCATCCAGGCGGGGGCCAATGAGCAGTTCTTC
TRBJ1-5	TRBD1	-	TRBV27	CASSLLGGFSNQPQHF	TGTGCCAGCAGTTTATTAGGGGGCTTTAGCAATCAGCCCCAGCATTTT
TRBJ2-5	-	-	TRBV19	CASSGYQETQYF	TGTGCCAGTAGTGGCTACCAAGAGACCCAGTACTTC
TRBJ1-6	TRBD1	-	TRBV25-1	CASSAGTVGYNSPLHF	TGTGCCAGCAGTGCAGGGACAGTGGGGTATAATTCACCCCTCCACTTT
TRBJ2-7	-	-	TRBV6-4	CASSDLAGFSSYEQYF	TGTGCCAGCAGCGACCTGGCAGGGTTCAGCTCCTACGAGCAGTACTTC
TRBJ2-1	-	-	TRBV7-6	CASSPTTSSEQFF	TGTGCCAGCAGCCCAACTACTAGTAGTGAGCAGTTCTTC
TRBJ1-2	-	-	TRBV3-1/TRBV3-2	CASSRRGDALSYTF	TGTGCCAGCAGCCGTCGGGGGGACGCCTTGAGCTACACCTTC
TRBJ2-1	TRBD1	-	TRBV24-1	CATSAGVGLTGGNEQFF	TGTGCCACCAGCGCCGGTGTTGGGTTGACAGGGGGCAATGAGCAGTTCTTC
TRBJ1-2	TRBD1	-	TRBV19	CASRGTGANYGYTF	TGTGCCAGTAGGGGGACAGGGGCAAACTATGGCTACACCTTC
TRBJ2-7	-	once	TRBV28	CASSRAELPYEQYF	TGTGCCAGCAGTAGAGCGGAGCTCCCCTACGAGCAGTACTTC
TRBJ1-2	-	-	TRBV3-1/TRBV3-2	CASSHVINRGSSGGYTF	TGTGCCAGCAGCCATGTGATCAACCGTGGGTCTTCGGGTGGCTACACCTTC
TRBJ2-7	TRBD1	-	TRBV9	CASSLGQGIGGEQYF	TGTGCCAGCAGCCTCGGACAGGGAATTGGCGGCGAGCAGTACTTC
TRBJ1-5	TRBD1	-	TRBV20-1	CSASEGAGNQPQHF	TGCAGTGCTAGTGAGGGGGCTGGCAATCAGCCCCAGCATTTT
TRBJ1-3	-	-	TRBV19	CASSGDRYSGNTIYF	TGTGCCAGTAGTGGAGACAGGTACTCTGGAAACACCATATATTTT
TRBJ2-1	TRBD2	-	TRBV4-1	CASSKPAGGYNEQFF	TGCGCCAGCAGCAAACCGGCGGGGGGCTACAATGAGCAGTTCTTC
TRBJ2-3	-	few	TRBV5-1	CASSPQGSGDTQYF	TGCGCCAGCAGTCCGCAGGGGAGTGGAGATACGCAGTATTTT
TRBJ2-3	-	-	TRBV2	CASTSGGDFGTQYF	TGTGCCAGTACGTCCGGGGGAGATTTCGGTACGCAGTATTTT
TRBJ2-1	-	-	TRBV12-3/TRBV12-4	CASSFEGAGEQFF	TGTGCCAGCAGTTTTGAGGGGGCGGGGGAGCAGTTCTTC
TRBJ2-7	-	few	TRBV5-4	CATNKGAGSYEQYF	TGTGCGACTAACAAGGGTGCCGGTTCCTACGAGCAGTACTTC
TRBJ2-1	TRBD1	once	TRBV7-6	CASSRQPGQGLGSYNEQFF	TGTGCCAGCAGCCGTCAACCGGGACAGGGGTTGGGCTCCTACAATGAGCAGTTCTTC
TRBJ2-7	TRBD2	-	TRBV6-5	CASVRTSAYEQYF	TGTGCCAGCGTACGGACTAGCGCCTACGAGCAGTACTTC
TRBJ2-2	TRBD2	once	TRBV10-3	CAIRAGTSVVSGELFF	TGTGCCATCAGGGCCGGGACTAGCGTCGTATCCGGGGAGCTGTTTTTT
TRBJ1-6	TRBD1	-	TRBV15	CATSRGQGSPLHF	TGTGCCACCAGCAGGGGACAGGGGTCACCCCTCCACTTT
TRBJ1-3	TRBD1	-	TRBV11-2	CASSPTPGGVAGNTIYF	TGTGCCAGCAGCCCCACACCAGGGGGCGTTGCTGGAAACACCATATATTTT
TRBJ1-2	TRBD1	-	TRBV28	CASSGQEKFYGYTF	TGTGCCAGCAGTGGACAGGAAAAGTTCTATGGCTACACCTTC
TRBJ2-2	-	-	TRBV9	CASSVTPGELFF	TGTGCCAGCAGCGTAACTCCCGGGGAGCTGTTTTTT
TRBJ1-5	-	few	TRBV2	CASRVQVTSNQPQHF	TGTGCCAGCAGGGTCCAGGTGACGAGCAATCAGCCCCAGCATTTT
TRBJ2-7	-	-	TRBV18	CASSPNPSSYEQYF	TGTGCCAGCTCACCGAACCCTAGCTCCTACGAGCAGTACTTC
TRBJ2-5	-	few	TRBV5-6	CASSMTGAPQETQYF	TGTGCCAGCAGCATGACAGGAGCCCCCCAAGAGACCCAGTACTTC
TRBJ1-1	-	-	TRBV21-1	CASSADTPNTEAFF	TGTGCCAGCAGCGCTGACACGCCGAACACTGAAGCTTTCTTT